The 27 T cell receptor beta chains in this list originate from one sample, sequenced in a study of CD8 T cells in ankylosing spondylitis. Study findings and constraints: Blood of patients with ankylosing spondylitis appeared to be characterized by a TCR beta motif of several highly homologous variants.

TCRdb reanalysed the 5' RACE reads using MiXCR and keeps one entry per CDR3 protein. The sample includes about 330,000 distinct CDR3 sequences, 6.5% to 10% seen only once; the top ten take 14% to 15%. No antigens are known for them. Material: blood, either unsorted or a sorted T cell fraction (not recorded which). These receptors all come from a male donor with ankylosing spondylitis.

The sample holds many counts of this clonotype. This rearrangement joins TRBV4-1 to TRBJ2-4, with TRBD1 matching 7 bases. The CDR3 extends over 16 amino acids. The ends lost 4 bases at V and 8 bases at J; junction bases unmatched: 14. Germline assignment: CDR1 MGHRA and CDR2 YSYEKL. The CDR3, as DNA: TGCGCCAGCAGCCGACAGGGAGCAGGGATCGACGACATTCAGTACTTC. Protein: CASSRQGAGIDDIQYF.

The chain recombines TRBV27 with TRBJ2-1, with TRBD2 matching over 14 bases. Germline V gene sequence: CDR1 MNHEY, CDR2 SMNVEV (reference sequence). J was trimmed by 1 base and V by 3 bases; bases with no gene match: 2. CDR3 size: 17 residues. The CDR3 region has the DNA TGTGCCAGCAGTTTTGGGACTAGCGGGAGTTCCTACAATGAGCAGTTCTTC. Translated, it gives CASSFGTSGSSYNEQFF.

This clonotype was recorded a few times. The chain's CDR3 is CSLLTANEKLFF. CDR3 bases: TGCAGCCTTTTGACGGCTAATGAAAAACTGTTTTTT. The gene calls are TRBV20-1 and TRBJ1-4; D unclear. Germline lookup yields CDR1 DFQATT and CDR2 SNEGSKA (reference sequence). The CDR3 has 12 amino acids.

This clonotype was observed at least ten times. V gene TRBV7-8 combines with J gene TRBJ2-1, with 10 positions matching TRBD2. The CDR3 runs to 17 residues. J lost 2 bases, V lost 0 bases, and 4 bases had no gene match. The germline V gene has CDR1 SGHVS and CDR2 FQNEAQ. CDR3 loop: CASSLAPSGSTYNEQFF. The DNA of the CDR3 is TGTGCCAGCAGCTTAGCGCCTAGCGGGAGCACCTACAATGAGCAGTTCTTC.

This clonotype was seen more than once but under ten times. The chain joins TRBV4-2 to TRBJ2-5, with a tentative D call TRBD2 (5 bases). The V end was cut by 0 bases, the J end by 5 bases, with 16 bases between. The V gene's germline CDR1 is LGHNA and CDR2 YNFKEQ. There are 16 residues in the CDR3. Written as DNA, the CDR3 is TGTGCCAGCAGCCAAGATTTGGGGAGAGGTCGGGAGACCCAGTACTTC. Protein product: CASSQDLGRGRETQYF.

This clonotype was picked up many times. The chain recombines TRBV9 with TRBJ2-3; D is perhaps TRBD2 (6 bases). V lost 4 bases, J lost 1 base, and 13 bases lay in between. This CDR3 contains 15 residues. Germline V lookup: CDR1 SGDLS, CDR2 YYNGEE. The CDR3 loop reads CASSPRGGGTDTQYF. Here the CDR3 DNA reads TGTGCCAGCAGCCCAAGGGGAGGCGGCACAGATACGCAGTATTTT.

This clonotype was counted at least ten times. The V gene is TRBV12-3 or TRBV12-4, the J gene TRBJ1-2; perhaps TRBD1 as D (5 bases). The CDR3 contains 13 residues. The V end was cut by 4 bases, the J end by 8 bases, with 14 bases between. The CDR3 reads CASSSRVEEGYTF. The DNA for the CDR3 is TGTGCCAGCAGTTCCAGGGTGGAAGAGGGCTACACCTTC.

This clonotype was picked up many times. The chain has TRBV4-1 and TRBJ1-3; D call uncertain. Trimming cost V 0 bases and J 0 bases, with 12 bases left between them. Germline CDR1 MGHRA, CDR2 YSYEKL. This CDR3 is built from 17 residues. Here the CDR3 reads CASSQDRELYSGNTIYF. The CDR3 DNA follows: TGCGCCAGCAGCCAAGATCGAGAGCTTTACTCTGGAAACACCATATATTTT.

This clonotype has a count of ten or more. The chain recombines TRBV29-1 with TRBJ1-2, with TRBD1 as a possible D gene (6 bases). Germline-derived CDR1 and CDR2 are SQVTM and ANQGSEA. The CDR3 extends over 14 amino acids. With 4 bases removed from V and 8 bases from J, the gap between germline ends came to 20 bases. CDR3 sequence: CSVGQGRWVGGYTF. CDR3 nucleotide sequence: TGCAGCGTTGGCCAGGGGCGTTGGGTAGGCGGCTACACCTTC.

The table lists this clonotype with a few counts. V gene TRBV9 combines with J gene TRBJ2-1, with no clear D. V lost 4 bases to trimming and J lost 10 bases, with 9 bases between them. The CDR3 is made up of 11 amino acids. Germline loops: CDR1 SGDLS, CDR2 YYNGEE. CDR3 loop: CASSRDSEQFF. CDR3 DNA sequence: TGTGCCAGCAGCAGGGATAGCGAGCAGTTCTTC.

The CDR3, as DNA: TGTGCCATCAGTCCGAGGGTCGCCGGGGAGCTGTTTTTT. As protein: CAISPRVAGELFF. V is TRBV10-3 and J is TRBJ2-2, with a weak D call TRBD2 (5 bases). The germline V gene encodes CDR1 ENHRY and CDR2 SYGVKD. This CDR3 has 13 residues. V dropped 5 bases and J dropped 6 bases, with 10 bases sitting between them.

The V gene is TRBV6-4, the J gene TRBJ1-2; TRBD1 is a possible D gene (6 bases). Germline V lookup: CDR1 MRHNA, CDR2 SNTAGT. V lost 8 bases to trimming and J lost 7 bases, with 14 bases between them. The CDR3 spans 12 residues. In nucleotides, the CDR3 is TGTGCCAGCTGCCAAGAGGGGGTTGGCTACACCTTC. This gives the protein CASCQEGVGYTF.

In its sample, this clonotype was seen a few times. This chain links TRBV5-8 with TRBJ2-1, with 10 nucleotides matching TRBD1. V was clipped by 4 bases and J by 10 bases; unmatched bases: 5. Germline CDR1 SGHTS, CDR2 YDEGEE. The length of the CDR3 is 13 residues. As DNA, the CDR3 is TGTGCCAGCAGCAAAGACAGGGGGCGGGAGCAGTTCTTC. Amino acids: CASSKDRGREQFF.

The rearrangement links TRBV7-2 to TRBJ2-1; 7 nucleotides line up with TRBD2. V shed 2 bases and J 6 bases; nucleotides not matched to a gene: 4. This CDR3 is 14 amino acids long. Germline CDR1 and CDR2: SGHTA and FQGNSA. The CDR3 region is CASSLFGGSNEQFF. CDR3 DNA sequence: TGTGCCAGCAGCTTATTCGGGGGGTCCAATGAGCAGTTCTTC.

This clonotype has ten or more counts. The chain employs TRBV12-5 and TRBJ2-7, with D perhaps TRBD1 (5 bases). Trimming cost V 2 bases and J 6 bases, with 11 bases left between them. The CDR3 length is 13 residues. Per the germline V gene, CDR1 is LGHNT and CDR2 is FRNRAP. CDR3 protein: CASGLQGRGEQYF. The CDR3 bases are TGTGCTAGTGGTTTGCAGGGCCGTGGCGAGCAGTACTTC.

This clonotype has at least ten counts. V gene TRBV9 combines with J gene TRBJ2-1; 7 nucleotides agree with TRBD2. CDR3 length equals 15 residues. Unmatched junction bases numbered 3, after V lost 0 bases and J lost 3 bases. The germline CDR1 and CDR2 sequences are SGDLS and YYNGEE. CDR3 coding DNA: TGTGCCAGCAGCGTAGGTCTAGCGGACTACAATGAGCAGTTCTTC. Amino acid sequence: CASSVGLADYNEQFF.

A few counts support this clonotype. This chain joins TRBV6-1 and TRBJ2-7, with TRBD2 matching over 9 bases. The germline V gene has CDR1 MNHNS and CDR2 SASEGT. V shed 0 bases and J 4 bases; nucleotides not matched to a gene: 7. The CDR3 is 16 amino acids. The CDR3 DNA follows: TGTGCCAGCAGTGAAGCGCTTGCGGGGGGGCGGTACGAGCAGTACTTC. Translated: CASSEALAGGRYEQYF.

V usage is TRBV3-1 and J usage is TRBJ1-1; D perhaps matches TRBD1 (5 bases). Per the germline V gene, CDR1 is LGHDT and CDR2 is YNNKEL (reference sequence). The V gene lost 4 bases and the J gene lost 7 bases, with 16 bases spanning the gap. The CDR3 contains 14 residues. CDR3 residues: CASSRNGGVYEAFF. CDR3 DNA: TGTGCCAGCAGCCGCAACGGGGGGGTGTATGAAGCTTTCTTT.

This clonotype was picked up many times. The CDR3 region has the DNA TGTGCCAGCAGCTTAGGTGGCCCCAGGAACACTGAAGCTTTCTTT. It is translated as CASSLGGPRNTEAFF. The chain links TRBV7-2 to TRBJ1-1; unclear D gene. CDR3 length equals 15 residues. Trimming took 1 base from V and 1 from J, leaving 10 bases between them. Germline CDR1 and CDR2: SGHTA and FQGNSA.

This clonotype was observed at least ten times. This rearrangement joins TRBV29-1 to TRBJ2-7; D might be TRBD1 or TRBD2, each matching 6 bases. Germline values: CDR1 SQVTM, CDR2 ANQGSEA. This CDR3 is built from 13 residues. The V and J ends lost 4 bases and 3 bases respectively, with 13 bases between them. This CDR3 is CSVAKGGLYEQYF. The CDR3 coding sequence is TGCAGCGTTGCAAAGGGGGGTCTCTACGAGCAGTACTTC.

Ten or more counts support this clonotype. V and J are TRBV6-5 and TRBJ1-4; no clear D. From germline, CDR1 is MNHEY and CDR2 SVGAGI. The CDR3 has 15 amino acids. V lost 2 bases, J lost 7 bases, and 14 bases lay in between. CDR3 amino acids: CASSYGLWKSEKLFF. Here the CDR3 DNA reads TGTGCCAGCAGTTACGGACTCTGGAAGAGTGAAAAACTGTTTTTT.

This clonotype was seen only a few times. The chain joins TRBV10-2 to TRBJ2-1; D ambiguous. Germline V CDR1 and CDR2: WSHSY, SAAADI. This CDR3 spans 14 amino acids. V was cut by 0 bases and J by 3 bases, with 6 bases left in between. CDR3 nucleotides: TGCGCCAGCAGTGAGTCAGGGCACTACAATGAGCAGTTCTTC. Protein: CASSESGHYNEQFF.

This clonotype was observed a handful of times. This rearrangement joins TRBV11-2 to TRBJ1-2; D unresolved. CDR1 and CDR2 (germline): SGHAT, FQNNGV. CDR3 length: 13 amino acids. V lost 3 bases, J lost 2 bases, and 7 bases lay in between. CDR3 bases: TGTGCCAGCAGCTTCAACAGAAACTATGGCTACACCTTC. Its translation: CASSFNRNYGYTF.

This clonotype was counted many times. J is TRBJ2-5 and V is TRBV21-1; no check of the table's D call, TRBD1, against the DNA was made. TRBV21-1 is described as a pseudogene. This CDR3 contains 12 residues. CDR3 sequence: CASSTGVETQYF. The CDR3 DNA follows: TGTGCCAGCTCGACAGGGGTGGAGACCCAGTACTTC.

The V call is TRBV5-1, the J call TRBJ1-2, with D hard to call. Trimming left V 4 bases short and J 0 bases short, with 10 bases between. CDR1 is SGHRS, CDR2 YFSETQ, per germline. The CDR3 is 14 residues long. CDR3 amino acids: CASSPPGTNYGYTF. The DNA of the CDR3 is TGCGCCAGCAGCCCCCCCGGGACTAACTATGGCTACACCTTC.

This clonotype was seen a few times. The chain uses TRBV29-1 and TRBJ1-1, with D tentatively TRBD1 (6 bases). CDR1 and CDR2 (germline): SQVTM, ANQGSEA. The CDR3 loop spans 15 amino acids. V was cut by 3 bases and J by 4 bases, with 18 bases left in between. CDR3 region: CSVDELGGASTEAFF. Here the CDR3 DNA reads TGCAGCGTTGACGAATTGGGGGGGGCGAGCACTGAAGCTTTCTTT.

This clonotype was observed a few times. V and J are TRBV28 and TRBJ1-2; TRBD1 might be the D (6 bases). Germline V CDR1 and CDR2: MDHEN, SYDVKM. This CDR3 is 12 amino acids long. The germline V and J ends were trimmed by 5 bases and 7 bases, with 11 bases remaining between them. CDR3 region: CASSRPGAGYTF. The CDR3 nucleotides are TGTGCCAGCAGTCGGCCAGGGGCTGGCTACACCTTC.